This is a list of T cell receptor beta chains from one sample in a study of cytomegalovirus exposure and HLA in healthy donors. Method: immunoSEQ multiplex PCR; TCRdb's copy keeps in-frame clones and lacks some. The sample has fewer than 200,000 clones, over 70% seen once. The sample was PBMCs. Source of these receptors: a man in his forties in good health and CMV-seronegative. Each CDR3 is given with its conserved first and last residue. The order of the fields is J gene, clone size, V gene, D gene, CDR3 DNA, CDR3 protein. The D gene is left open where the match is weak. Some rows mark clone size as missing; the rest say once, few, many or name a class of expanded clone.

TRBJ2-3 - TRBV11-3 TRBD1 TGTGCCAGCAGCTCTCGGGACAGGGATGCAGATACGCAGTATTTT CASSSRDRDADTQYF
TRBJ2-7 few TRBV7-2 - TGTGCCAGCAGCTTAGCCAACTACGAGCAGTACTTC CASSLANYEQYF
TRBJ2-7 - TRBV7-9 - TGTGCCAGCAGTTATACAACAGGCCGTGTAGCCTACGAGCAGTACTTC CASSYTTGRVAYEQYF
TRBJ2-7 few TRBV29-1 TRBD2 TGCAGCGTTGAAGCGCCTGGGGAGGGATACTTCCACGAGCAGTACTTC CSVEAPGEGYFHEQYF
TRBJ1-4 - TRBV5-4 - TGTGCCAGCAGCTCAGCCAACAGGGAAAAACTGTTTTTT CASSSANREKLFF
TRBJ1-5 few TRBV7-8 - TGTGCCAGCAGCCAAGACAGGAATGGGCAGCCCCAGCATTTT CASSQDRNGQPQHF
TRBJ2-3 - TRBV10-3 TRBD2 TGTGCCATCAGTGACACAGCGGGGGGGACAGATACGCAGTATTTT CAISDTAGGTDTQYF
TRBJ2-7 - TRBV19 TRBD1 TGTGCCACCCAGACAGGGTTCGAGCAGTACTTC CATQTGFEQYF
TRBJ2-3 - TRBV27 TRBD2 TGTGCCAGCAGTTCGACTAGCGGGGAGTCGGATACGCAGTATTTT CASSSTSGESDTQYF
TRBJ2-7 - TRBV7-2 TRBD2 TGTGCCAGCAGCTCCTCCTCGACTAGCGGGCGCTACGAGCAGTACTTC CASSSSSTSGRYEQYF
TRBJ1-2 - TRBV13 TRBD1 TGTGCCAGCATCGAACAGGGGGCGCAGTTTGCAGGACATTCTGGCTACACCTTC CASIEQGAQFAGHSGYTF
TRBJ2-7 - TRBV14 - TGTGCCAGCAGCCACCCTGGAGGAGGCTACGAGCAGTACTTC CASSHPGGGYEQYF
TRBJ2-2 - TRBV15 TRBD1 TGTGCCACCAGCAGGGGACAGTGGAACGGGGAGCTGTTTTTT CATSRGQWNGELFF
TRBJ1-2 - TRBV7-2 TRBD1 TGTGCCAGCAGCTTTGACAGGGGTTCGTATGGCTACACCTTC CASSFDRGSYGYTF
TRBJ1-2 - TRBV20-1 TRBD1 TGCAGTGCGCAGGACAGGGGTGGCTACACCTTC CSAQDRGGYTF
TRBJ2-7 - TRBV19 TRBD1 TGTGCCAGTAGTGTATCCGGGGACAGAGCCTACGAGCAGTACTTC CASSVSGDRAYEQYF
TRBJ2-6 few TRBV2 TRBD2 TGTGCCAGCAGCGCCGAGGGCGGGGGGGCTTCTGGGGCCAACGTCCTGACTTTC CASSAEGGGASGANVLTF
TRBJ2-7 - TRBV6-1 - TGTGCCAGCAGTGAATCAGAACAGCTGGTATACGAGCAGTACTTC CASSESEQLVYEQYF